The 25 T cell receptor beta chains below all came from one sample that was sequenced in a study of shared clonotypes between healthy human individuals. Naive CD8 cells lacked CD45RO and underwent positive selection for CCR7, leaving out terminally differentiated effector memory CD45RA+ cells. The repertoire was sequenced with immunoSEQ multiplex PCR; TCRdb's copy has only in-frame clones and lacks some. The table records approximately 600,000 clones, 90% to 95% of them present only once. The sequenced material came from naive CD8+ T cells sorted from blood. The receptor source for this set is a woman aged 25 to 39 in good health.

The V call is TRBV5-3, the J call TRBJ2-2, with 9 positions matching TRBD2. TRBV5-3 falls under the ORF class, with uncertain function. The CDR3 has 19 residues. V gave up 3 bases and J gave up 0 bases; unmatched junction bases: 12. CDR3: CARSYRLAEDIANTGELFF. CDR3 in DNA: TGTGCCAGAAGCTACCGACTAGCGGAAGACATCGCGAACACCGGGGAGCTGTTTTTT.

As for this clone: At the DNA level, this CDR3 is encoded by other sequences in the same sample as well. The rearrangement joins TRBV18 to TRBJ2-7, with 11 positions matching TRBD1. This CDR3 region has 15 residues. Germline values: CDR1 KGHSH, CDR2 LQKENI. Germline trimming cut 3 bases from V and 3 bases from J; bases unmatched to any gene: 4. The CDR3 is CASSPTGTGGYEQYF. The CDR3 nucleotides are TGTGCCAGCTCACCTACCGGGACAGGGGGCTACGAGCAGTACTTC.

The CDR3 nucleotides read TGTGCCAGCAGCCGTAATTCCGACACTGAAGCTTTCTTT. Translating gives CASSRNSDTEAFF. The V call is TRBV16, the J call TRBJ1-1; D remains unclear. The CDR3 is 13 amino acids. Trimming pared 4 bases from V and 3 bases from J, leaving 9 bases between. Looked up from germline, CDR1 is KGHSY and CDR2 is FQNENV.

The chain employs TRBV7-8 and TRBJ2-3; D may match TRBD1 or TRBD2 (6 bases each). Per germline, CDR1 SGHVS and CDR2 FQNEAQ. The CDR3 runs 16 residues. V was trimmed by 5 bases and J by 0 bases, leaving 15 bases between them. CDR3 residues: CASSLSSGASTDTQYF. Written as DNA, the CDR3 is TGTGCCAGCAGCCTCAGTTCGGGGGCAAGCACAGATACGCAGTATTTT.

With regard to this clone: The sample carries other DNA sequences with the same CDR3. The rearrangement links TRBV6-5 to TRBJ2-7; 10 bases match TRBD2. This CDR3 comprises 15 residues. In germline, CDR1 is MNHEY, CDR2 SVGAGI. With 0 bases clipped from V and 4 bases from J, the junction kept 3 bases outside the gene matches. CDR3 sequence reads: CASSYSTSGLYEQYF. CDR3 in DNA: TGTGCCAGCAGTTACTCGACTAGCGGGCTATACGAGCAGTACTTC.

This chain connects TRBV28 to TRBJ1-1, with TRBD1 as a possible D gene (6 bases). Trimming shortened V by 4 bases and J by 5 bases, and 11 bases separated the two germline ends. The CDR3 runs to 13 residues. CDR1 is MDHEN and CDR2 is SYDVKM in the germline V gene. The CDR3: CASSSTGGTEAFF. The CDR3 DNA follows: TGTGCCAGCAGTTCGACAGGCGGGACTGAAGCTTTCTTT. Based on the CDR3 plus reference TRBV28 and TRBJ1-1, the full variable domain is DVKVTQSSRYLVKRTGEKVFLECVQDMDHENMFWYRQDPGLGLRLIYFSYDVKMKEKGDIPEGYSVSREKKERFSLILESASTNQTSMYLCASSSTGGTEAFFGQGTRLTVV.

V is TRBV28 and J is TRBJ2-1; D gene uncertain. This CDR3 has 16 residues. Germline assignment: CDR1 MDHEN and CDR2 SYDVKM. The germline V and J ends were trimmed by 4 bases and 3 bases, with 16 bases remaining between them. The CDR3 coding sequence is TGTGCCAGCAGTTCAATAACTTCCTTGTACTACAATGAGCAGTTCTTC. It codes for CASSSITSLYYNEQFF.

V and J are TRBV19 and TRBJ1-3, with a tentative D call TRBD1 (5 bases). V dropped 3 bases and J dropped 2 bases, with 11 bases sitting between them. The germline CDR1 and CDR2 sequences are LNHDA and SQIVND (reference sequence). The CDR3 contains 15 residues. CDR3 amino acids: CASSIGGGTGNTIYF. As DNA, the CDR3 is TGTGCCAGTAGTATCGGCGGGGGGACTGGAAACACCATATATTTT.

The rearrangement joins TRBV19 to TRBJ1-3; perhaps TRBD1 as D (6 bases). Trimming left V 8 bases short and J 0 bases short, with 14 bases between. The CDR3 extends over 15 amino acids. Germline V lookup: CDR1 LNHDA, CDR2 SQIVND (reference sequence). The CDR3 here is CASPRDTGSGNTIYF. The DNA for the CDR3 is TGTGCCAGTCCCCGGGACACCGGCTCTGGAAACACCATATATTTT.

CDR3: CASLPGGDTQYF. CDR3 DNA sequence: TGTGCCAGCCTGCCCGGTGGAGATACGCAGTATTTT. The gene calls are TRBV7-2 and TRBJ2-3, with no clear D. In germline, CDR1 is SGHTA, CDR2 FQGNSA. The germline V and J ends were trimmed by 8 bases and 5 bases, with 11 bases remaining between them. This CDR3 has 12 residues.

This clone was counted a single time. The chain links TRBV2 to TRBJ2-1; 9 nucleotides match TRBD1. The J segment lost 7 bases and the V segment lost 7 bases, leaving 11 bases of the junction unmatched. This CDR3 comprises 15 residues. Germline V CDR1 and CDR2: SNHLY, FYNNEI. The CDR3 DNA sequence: TGTGCCAGCAAAGCACAGGGGGCTGATTGGAATGAGCAGTTCTTC. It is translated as CASKAQGADWNEQFF. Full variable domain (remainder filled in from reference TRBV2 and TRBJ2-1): EPEVTQTPSHQVTQMGQEVILRCVPISNHLYFYWYRQILGQKVEFLVSFYNNEISEKSEIFDDQFSVERPDGSNFTLKIRSTKLEDSAMYFCASKAQGADWNEQFFGPGTRLTVL.

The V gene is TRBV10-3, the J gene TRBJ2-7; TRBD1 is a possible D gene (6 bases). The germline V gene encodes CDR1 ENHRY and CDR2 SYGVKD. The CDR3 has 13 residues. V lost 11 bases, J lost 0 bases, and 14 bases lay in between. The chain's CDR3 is CAGAEDSSYEQYF. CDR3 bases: TGTGCCGGGGCGGAGGACAGCTCCTACGAGCAGTACTTC.

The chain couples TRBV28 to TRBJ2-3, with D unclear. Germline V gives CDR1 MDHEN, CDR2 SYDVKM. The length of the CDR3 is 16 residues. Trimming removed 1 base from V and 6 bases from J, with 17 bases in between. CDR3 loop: CASSLSVAAPLDTQYF. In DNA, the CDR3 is TGTGCCAGCAGTTTATCGGTCGCCGCACCACTGGATACGCAGTATTTT.

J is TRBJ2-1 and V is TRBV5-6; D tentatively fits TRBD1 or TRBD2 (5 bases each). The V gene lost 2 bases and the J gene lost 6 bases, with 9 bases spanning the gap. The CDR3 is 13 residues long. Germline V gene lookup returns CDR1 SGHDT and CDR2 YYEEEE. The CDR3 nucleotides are TGTGCCAGCAGCTTTTGGGGGAGCAATGAGCAGTTCTTC. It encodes CASSFWGSNEQFF.

CDR3 nucleotide sequence: TGTGCCAGTAGTATAGCGGGGCTGACCGCGCCTAGAGAGACCCAGTACTTC. Encoded protein: CASSIAGLTAPRETQYF. The rearrangement joins TRBV19 to TRBJ2-5, with D perhaps TRBD1 or TRBD2 (5 bases each). Looked up from germline, CDR1 is LNHDA and CDR2 is SQIVND (reference sequence). The V gene lost 1 base and the J gene lost 4 bases, with 19 bases spanning the gap. The CDR3 sequence is 17 residues long. Using reference TRBV19 and TRBJ2-5 for the parts outside the CDR3, the full variable domain is DGGITQSPKYLFRKEGQNVTLSCEQNLNHDAMYWYRQDPGQGLRLIYYSQIVNDFQKGDIAEGYSVSREKKESFPLTVTSAQKNPTAFYLCASSIAGLTAPRETQYFGPGTRLLVL.

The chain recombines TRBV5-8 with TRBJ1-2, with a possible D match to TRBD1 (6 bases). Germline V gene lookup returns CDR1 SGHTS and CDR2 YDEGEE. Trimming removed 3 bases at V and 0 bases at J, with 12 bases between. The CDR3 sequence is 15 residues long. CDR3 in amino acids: CASSSWTEANYGYTF. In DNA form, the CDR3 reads TGTGCCAGCAGCTCTTGGACAGAAGCTAACTATGGCTACACCTTC.

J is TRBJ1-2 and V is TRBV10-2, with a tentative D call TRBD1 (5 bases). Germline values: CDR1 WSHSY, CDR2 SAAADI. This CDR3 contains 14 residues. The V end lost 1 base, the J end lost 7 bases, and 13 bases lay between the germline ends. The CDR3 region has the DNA TGCGCCAGCAGTGAGTACCCCAGGGCCCCTGGCTACACCTTC. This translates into CASSEYPRAPGYTF.

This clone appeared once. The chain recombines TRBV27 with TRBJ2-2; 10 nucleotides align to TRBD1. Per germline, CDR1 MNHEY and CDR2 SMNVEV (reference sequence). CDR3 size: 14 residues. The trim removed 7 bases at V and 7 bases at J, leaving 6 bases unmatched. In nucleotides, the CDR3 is TGTGCCAGCACCTCGACAGGGGGCGGCGGGGAGCTGTTTTTT. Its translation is CASTSTGGGGELFF.

This CDR3 is CASSFKSEAFF. The CDR3 bases are TGTGCCAGCAGCTTCAAGTCTGAAGCTTTCTTT. The chain joins TRBV13 to TRBJ1-1; D remains unclear. Trimming left V 3 bases short and J 6 bases short, with 5 bases between. Germline lookup yields CDR1 PRHDT and CDR2 FYEKMQ (reference sequence). This CDR3 comprises 11 residues. The complete variable domain, with remaining parts taken from reference TRBV13 and TRBJ1-1, reads AAGVIQSPRHLIKEKRETATLKCYPIPRHDTVYWYQQGPGQDPQFLISFYEKMQSDKGSIPDRFSAQQFSDYHSELNMSSLELGDSALYFCASSFKSEAFFGQGTRLTVV.

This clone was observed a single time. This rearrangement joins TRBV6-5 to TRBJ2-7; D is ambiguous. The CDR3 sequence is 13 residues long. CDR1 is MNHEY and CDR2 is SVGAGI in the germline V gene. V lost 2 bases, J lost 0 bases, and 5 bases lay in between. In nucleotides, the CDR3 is TGTGCCAGCAGTTACGGCAACTCCTACGAGCAGTACTTC. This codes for CASSYGNSYEQYF.

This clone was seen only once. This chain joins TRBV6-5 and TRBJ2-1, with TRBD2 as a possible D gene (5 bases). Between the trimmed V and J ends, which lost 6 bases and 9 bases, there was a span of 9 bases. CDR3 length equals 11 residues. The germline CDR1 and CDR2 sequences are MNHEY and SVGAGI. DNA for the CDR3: TGTGCCAGCAGCGGCGGGCGTGAGCAGTTCTTC. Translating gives CASSGGREQFF.

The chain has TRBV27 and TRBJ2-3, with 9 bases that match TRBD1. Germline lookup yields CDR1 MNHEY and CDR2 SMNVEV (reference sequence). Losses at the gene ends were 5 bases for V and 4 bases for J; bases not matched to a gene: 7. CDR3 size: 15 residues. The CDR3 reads CASSTGTGSPDTQYF. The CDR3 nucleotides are TGTGCCAGCAGTACCGGGACAGGGTCCCCAGATACGCAGTATTTT.

Here the CDR3 reads CASSSYVADKSSYNEQFF. CDR3 DNA: TGTGCCAGCAGCAGTTATGTAGCGGATAAGAGCTCCTACAATGAGCAGTTCTTC. The genes are TRBV27 and TRBJ2-1, with D possibly matching TRBD2 (6 bases). The V and J ends lost 6 bases and 0 bases respectively, with 21 bases between them. Germline CDR1 and CDR2: MNHEY and SMNVEV (reference sequence). This CDR3 is built from 18 residues.

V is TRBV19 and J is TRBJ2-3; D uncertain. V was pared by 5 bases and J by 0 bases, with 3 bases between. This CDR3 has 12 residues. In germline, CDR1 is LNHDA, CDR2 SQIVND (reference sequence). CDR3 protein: CASSDSTDTQYF. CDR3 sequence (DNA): TGTGCCAGTAGTGACAGCACAGATACGCAGTATTTT.

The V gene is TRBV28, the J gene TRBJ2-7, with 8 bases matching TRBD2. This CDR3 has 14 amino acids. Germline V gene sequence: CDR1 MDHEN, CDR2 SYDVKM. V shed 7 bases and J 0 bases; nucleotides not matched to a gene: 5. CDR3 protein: CASNSGMDSYEQYF. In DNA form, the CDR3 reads TGTGCCAGCAATAGCGGGATGGACTCCTACGAGCAGTACTTC.